These T cell receptor beta chains were read from a single sample in a study of T cell responses to AZD1222 COVID-19 vaccine. Assay used: immunoSEQ multiplex PCR; TCRdb lists only in-frame clones, some missing. The profile shows 130,000 to 150,000 clones, about 90% of them singletons. This sample comprised peripheral blood, obtained 28 days after the second AZD1222 dose. These receptors were taken from an adult who received the AZD1222 COVID-19 vaccine. CDR3s include the opening cysteine and the closing phenylalanine or tryptophan. Each record gives: D gene, V gene, J gene, CDR3 DNA, CDR3 protein. A D gene is named only where the DNA matches it firmly.

TRBD2	TRBV4-1	TRBJ2-3	TGCGCCAGCAGCCAAGACGCCCTTAGCGGGGGGGCCTGGGATACGCAGTATTTT	CASSQDALSGGAWDTQYF
TRBD2	TRBV27	TRBJ2-1	TGTGCCAGCAGTTTTCGAGGGGGAACTAGCGGAACCCCCTACAATGAGCAGTTCTTC	CASSFRGGTSGTPYNEQFF
.	TRBV7-9	TRBJ1-4	TGTGCCAGCAGCAACAACTTGGCCCGGGGTGAAAAACTGTTTTTT	CASSNNLARGEKLFF
.	TRBV9	TRBJ1-2	TGTGCCAGCAGCGTAGCAGGAACGTTTAACTATGGCTACACCTTC	CASSVAGTFNYGYTF
.	TRBV10-3	TRBJ1-6	TGTGCCATCAGTGATATCTGGGGAGACAATTCACCCCTCCACTTT	CAISDIWGDNSPLHF
TRBD2	TRBV7-6	TRBJ2-7	TGTGCCAGCAGCTTAGTCGGTGCGGGAGGTTACGAGCAGTACTTC	CASSLVGAGGYEQYF
.	TRBV30	TRBJ1-2	TGTGCCTGGAGGGGGCGGGCCCTGACTCTTGGCTACACCTTC	CAWRGRALTLGYTF
TRBD1	TRBV27	TRBJ2-2	TGTGCCAGCAGGTGGGACAGGGTCACCGGGGAGCTGTTTTTT	CASRWDRVTGELFF
.	TRBV3-1/TRBV3-2	TRBJ1-5	TGTGCCAGCAGCCAAGATTCAGGGAGCAATCAGCCCCAGCATTTT	CASSQDSGSNQPQHF
TRBD2	TRBV25-1	TRBJ2-3	TGTGCCAGCAGTGAATTCGGGGGGGGGCCAGATACGCAGTATTTT	CASSEFGGGPDTQYF
.	TRBV5-1	TRBJ1-2	TGCGCCAGCAGCTTGACCCCCCTCAGGGGATATGGCTACACCTTC	CASSLTPLRGYGYTF
TRBD1	TRBV10-1	TRBJ2-1	TGCGCCACCCTCTATGACCCCGGGACAGACTCTGTAATCTACAATGAGCAGTTCTTC	CATLYDPGTDSVIYNEQFF
TRBD1	TRBV6-1	TRBJ2-7	TGTGCCAGCAGTGGGGACAGGGGAACCCTTACCTACGAGCAGTACTTC	CASSGDRGTLTYEQYF
.	TRBV19	TRBJ1-5	TGTGCCAGTAGTATGGGTCAGGTCCCTCTCGGGTCTGGGAATTTT	CASSMGQVPLGSGNF
.	TRBV5-4	TRBJ2-4	TGTGCCAGCAGCTTGCCGGATCGGGGAAACATTCAGTACTTC	CASSLPDRGNIQYF
.	TRBV19	TRBJ1-5	TGTGCCAGTAGTTTGCAGAGCGTCAATCAGCCCCAGCATTTT	CASSLQSVNQPQHF